This TCR beta chain was captured by sequencing in a study of T cell repertoires in cytomegalovirus infection. About the research overall: Public TCR beta signature analysis indicated the presence of both CMV infection and matching HLA type. Study findings and constraints: Individuals carrying CMV plus the relevant HLA were identified by cumulative frequency of public TCR beta families. It was HLA-C-restricted CMV-specific TCR beta clonotypes that dominated the response ex vivo.

For this clonotype: Its target is unknown. A much larger clone differs by one base, so this may be a read error.

In TCRdb, the reads were re-called with MiXCR into one record per CDR3 protein. The sample lists 150,000 to 200,000 distinct CDR3 sequences; 14% were seen once. This CDR3 is 15 amino acids long. Germline V gene data show CDR1 as MRHNA and CDR2 as SNTAGT. The clonotype comes from a human donor in good health (CMV status not recorded). Some clones in this sample may be carry-over from other donors' samples. The chain uses TRBV6-4 and TRBJ1-2, with D maybe TRBD1 (5 bases). Material for sequencing was PBMCs. This CDR3 is CASRQDTIGAYGCTF. As DNA, the CDR3 is TGTGCCAGCAGACAAGACACCATCGGGGCTTATGGCTGCACCTTC.